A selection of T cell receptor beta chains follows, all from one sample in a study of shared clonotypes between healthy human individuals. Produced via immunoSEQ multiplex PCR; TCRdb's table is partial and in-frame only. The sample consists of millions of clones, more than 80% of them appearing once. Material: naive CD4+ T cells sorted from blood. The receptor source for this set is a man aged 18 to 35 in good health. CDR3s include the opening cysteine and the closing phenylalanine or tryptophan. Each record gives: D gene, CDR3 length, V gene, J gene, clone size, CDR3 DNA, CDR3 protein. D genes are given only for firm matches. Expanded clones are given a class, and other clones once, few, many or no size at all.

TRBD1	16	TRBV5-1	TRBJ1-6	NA	TGCGCCAGCAGCGCCGGGGGGACAGGGGCTAATTCACCCCTCCACTTT	CASSAGGTGANSPLHF
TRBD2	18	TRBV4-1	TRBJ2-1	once	TGCGCCAGCAGCCAAACCCCTCGGACTAGCGGGGGGGGTTTTGAGCAGTTCTTC	CASSQTPRTSGGGFEQFF
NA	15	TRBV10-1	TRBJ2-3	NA	TGCGCCAGCAGCCTTAGCGGAGCAAGCACAGATACGCAGTATTTT	CASSLSGASTDTQYF
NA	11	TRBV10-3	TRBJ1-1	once	TGTGCCATCAGTGATTGGACTGAAGCTTTCTTT	CAISDWTEAFF
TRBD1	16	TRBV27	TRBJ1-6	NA	TGTGCCAGCAGTTTAGGCAGGGGGTCCTATAATTCACCCCTCCACTTT	CASSLGRGSYNSPLHF
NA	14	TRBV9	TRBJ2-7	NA	TGTGCCAGCAGCCCGGGGACGCCGGCCTACGAGCAGTACTTC	CASSPGTPAYEQYF
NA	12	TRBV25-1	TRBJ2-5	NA	TGTGCCAGCAGTGCCAGGGGTGGGACCCAGTACTTC	CASSARGGTQYF
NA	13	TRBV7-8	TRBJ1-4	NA	TGTGCCAGCAGCTTTTCAGTTAATGAAAAACTGTTTTTT	CASSFSVNEKLFF
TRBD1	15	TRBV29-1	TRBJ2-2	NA	TGCAGCGTTGAGGGTGGACAGGGGGCCACCGGGGAGCTGTTTTTT	CSVEGGQGATGELFF
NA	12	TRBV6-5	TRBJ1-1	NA	TGTGCCAGCAGCCGCCGGGGGGGGCCGGCTTTCTTT	CASSRRGGPAFF
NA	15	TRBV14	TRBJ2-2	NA	TGTGCCAGCAGCCAAGAGTGGGGATACACCGGGGAGCTGTTTTTT	CASSQEWGYTGELFF
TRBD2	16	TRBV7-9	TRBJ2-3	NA	TGTGCCAGCAGCTTAGGGTCTAGCGGGGGCTCGGATACGCAGTATTTT	CASSLGSSGGSDTQYF
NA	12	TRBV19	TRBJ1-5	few	TGTGCCAGTAGTATTTCGAATCAGCCCCAGCATTTT	CASSISNQPQHF
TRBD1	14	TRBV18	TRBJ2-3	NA	TGTGCCAGCTCTCAACAGGGGCGCACAGATACGCAGTATTTT	CASSQQGRTDTQYF
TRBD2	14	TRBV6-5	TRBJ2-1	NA	TGTGCCAGCAGTTACGTGGGGACTAGCTCTGTTCCGTTCTTC	CASSYVGTSSVPFF
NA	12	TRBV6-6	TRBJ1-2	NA	TGTGCCACCAAGGGGGACGGGAGGTCTTTATTTTTC	CATKGDGRSLFF
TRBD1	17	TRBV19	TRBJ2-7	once	TGTGCCAGTACTCTATATGGGCCGGGACAGGGCTCCTACGAGCAGTACTTC	CASTLYGPGQGSYEQYF
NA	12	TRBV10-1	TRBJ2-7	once	TGCGCCAGCAGTGAAAACTTCTACGAGCAGTACTTC	CASSENFYEQYF
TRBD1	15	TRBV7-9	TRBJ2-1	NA	TGTGCCAGCAGCCCGACAGGGAACTCCTACAATGAGCAGTTCTTC	CASSPTGNSYNEQFF
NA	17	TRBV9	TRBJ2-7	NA	TGTGCCAGCAGCGTAGGTCTTTTGGGCAGGGGTTTGGACGAGCAGTACTTC	CASSVGLLGRGLDEQYF
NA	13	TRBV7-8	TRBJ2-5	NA	TGTGCCAGCAGCTCACGATCCGAAGAGACCCAGTACTTC	CASSSRSEETQYF
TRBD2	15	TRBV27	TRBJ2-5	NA	TGTGCCAGCAGTTTAGGACTCTCAACTAGCGGTACCCAGTACTTC	CASSLGLSTSGTQYF
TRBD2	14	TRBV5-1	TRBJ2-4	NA	TGCGCCAGCAGCTTGGGGACTAGTGCAAACATTCAGTACTTC	CASSLGTSANIQYF
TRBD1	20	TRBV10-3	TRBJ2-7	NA	TGTGCCATCAGTGATTATTTGGGCAGGGGGCTCTCGGCGCGGGCCTACGAGCAGTACTTC	CAISDYLGRGLSARAYEQYF
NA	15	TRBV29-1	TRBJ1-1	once	TGCAGCGTTGAGGAGGTCAGACGGTCAGGCACTGAAGCTTTCTTT	CSVEEVRRSGTEAFF
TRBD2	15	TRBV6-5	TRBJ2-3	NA	TGTGCCAGCAGCTCCACGGGACTAGCGGGTATCGCGCAGTATTTT	CASSSTGLAGIAQYF
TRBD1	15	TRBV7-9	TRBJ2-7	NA	TGTGCCAGCAGCTCTACACAGGGGCCGGCATACGAGCAGTACTTC	CASSSTQGPAYEQYF
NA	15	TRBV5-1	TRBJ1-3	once	TGCGCCAGCAGCTTGGAGACGCGCAGTGGAAACACCATATATTTT	CASSLETRSGNTIYF
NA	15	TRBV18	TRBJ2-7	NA	TGTGCCAGCTCACCAGGAGGACTGAGCTCCTACGAGCAGTACTTC	CASSPGGLSSYEQYF
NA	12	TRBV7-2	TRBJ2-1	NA	TGTGCCAGCAGCTTAAGGGCCAATGAGCAGTTCTTC	CASSLRANEQFF
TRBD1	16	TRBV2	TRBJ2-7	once	TGTGCCAGCAGGGGGGACAGGGCCCTAAATTCCTACGAGCAGTACTTC	CASRGDRALNSYEQYF
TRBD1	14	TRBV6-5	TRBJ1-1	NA	TGTGCCAGCACCCGGGACAGGGGGCTCACTGAAGCTTTCTTT	CASTRDRGLTEAFF
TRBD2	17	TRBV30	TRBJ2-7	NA	TGTGCCTGGAGTGGTCGCCGCTTAGCGGGAGGATTTGGCGAGCAGTACTTC	CAWSGRRLAGGFGEQYF